Described below is a single T cell receptor beta chain sequence and its context. In the authors' methods: Reference gene primer amplification gave estimated nucleated cell counts. Libraries were prepared by immunoSEQ multiplex PCR; TCRdb keeps only in-frame clonotypes and omits some of them. D and trimming were read from the DNA, whereas the V and J calls and clone size are those reported in that table. The sample lists 99,000 or so clones, about 75% occurring once. The data belong to a study of blood T cell repertoires in COVID-19. Background on the study: Samples taken during acute and convalescent COVID-19 were collected in the United States, Italy and Spain.

CDR3 length: 12 residues. Trimming cost V 5 bases and J 8 bases, with 10 bases left between them. This TCR came from a woman aged 70 to 79 with acute or convalescent COVID-19. The V and J genes are TRBV12-3 or TRBV12-4 and TRBJ2-1; unclear D gene. Sequencing was performed on peripheral blood. The CDR3 DNA sequence: TGTGCCAGCAGTCCACAGTCCGATGAGCAGTTCTTC. It codes for CASSPQSDEQFF.